One TCR beta chain is described in this entry. This clone has ten or more counts. Its target antigen remains unknown. No much larger clone exists at a distance of one base, and base qualities are not known. The data belong to a study of metastatic and nonmetastatic thyroid tumors (TCRdb year 2020). In terms of the full investigation: For patients with malignant and with benign thyroid disease, the researchers compared repertoires between peripheral blood samples and tumor or nodule tissue samples.

Library preparation used PCR. The sequencing machine was an Illumina HiSeq 4000. High-throughput sequencing was used to profile the CDR3 region of the TCR beta-chain in every patient. Turning to the authors' computational methods: A classifier to discriminate distant-metastatic papillary thyroid cancer patients was built from CDR3 differences across clinicopathological groups. To measure repertoire diversity the researchers used the Shannon index, while the Morisita-Horn index served to gauge how similar the tumor and blood repertoires were. The public reads were run again by TCRdb, first through fastp at Q25 and then through MiXCR, and only productive beta chains were kept. The V and J calls here are based on TCRdb, not the publication. In this sample the table shows roughly 15,000 clones, about 28% of which occur a single time. The top ten clonotypes cover 8% to 11% of the sample. None of the patients had been given any treatment before thyroid surgery. The study retrospectively analysed patient clinical samples collected from about 2012 to 2018 using T-cell receptor beta sequencing.

V gives up 5 bases and J gives up 0 bases, and the segment between their germline ends measures 15 bases. Inclusive of the bounding cysteine and phenylalanine, the CDR3 is 16 residues long. CDR3 DNA only is kept here, 48 bases in frame from base 1. In the germline V gene (reference sequence), CDR1 corresponds to LNHDA and CDR2 to SQIVND. Paper-wide results and their limitations: In both blood and tumor samples, TCR beta diversity was reported to be significantly higher in malignant tumors than in benign nodules.

This receptor chain uses TRBV19 and TRBJ2-3, with a tentative D gene TRBD2 over 5 matching bases. Sample: blood. The receptor comes from a female donor with papillary thyroid cancer or a benign thyroid nodule (not recorded which). Some clones in this sample may be carry-over from other donors' samples. The sequenced DNA is TGTGCCAGTAGTTCCTCGGGGTACCCTAGCACAGATACGCAGTATTTT. Its protein reads: CASSSSGYPSTDTQYF.